The 31 T cell receptor beta chains in this list originate from one sample, sequenced in a study of T cells after yellow fever vaccination (dated by TCRdb to about 2019). The treatment or condition label for this specimen denotes: live attenuated yellow fever vaccine strain. Library method: 5' RACE. Sequencing was performed on an Illumina HiSeq 2500. The public reads were reanalyzed by TCRdb: fastp trimming at Q25, MiXCR alignment, in-frame beta chains only. Identical CDR3 protein sequences are pooled into one entry, listed with their most common genes and DNA. The sample data list nearly 350,000 distinct CDR3 sequences, and about 8.3% of these were observed just once. The ten largest clones capture approximately 16% of the sample. This specimen consisted of PBMCs, obtained about 41 days after the first yellow fever vaccination. The receptors derive from a man between 18 and 35 years old who received the YFV17D yellow fever vaccine.

V is TRBV5-1 and J is TRBJ2-7, with D hard to call. The V end was cut by 2 bases, the J end by 4 bases, with 13 bases between. Germline-derived CDR1 and CDR2 are SGHRS and YFSETQ. The CDR3 is 14 residues long. Written as DNA, the CDR3 is TGCGCCAGCAGCTTCAACGGGCTGGGATACGAGCAGTACTTC. Translated, it gives CASSFNGLGYEQYF.

This clonotype was seen a handful of times. The V call is TRBV5-1, the J call TRBJ2-2; D gene ambiguous. Germline CDR1 SGHRS, CDR2 YFSETQ. The CDR3 runs to 15 residues. V lost 2 bases and J lost 1, with 9 bases in between. The CDR3 reads CASSLGQMNTGELFF. The CDR3 DNA sequence: TGCGCCAGCAGCTTAGGGCAGATGAACACCGGGGAGCTGTTTTTT.

The sample holds a few counts of this clonotype. This chain joins TRBV25-1 and TRBJ1-6; D remains unclear. The CDR3 is 16 residues long. Germline CDR1 MGHDK, CDR2 SYGVNS. Deletions cut 3 bases from V and 0 bases from J, with 9 bases between. The CDR3 bases are TGTGCCAGCAGTGAGGGCAGGAGCTCCTATAATTCACCCCTCCACTTT. Protein sequence: CASSEGRSSYNSPLHF.

This clonotype occurred a few times. The chain recombines TRBV14 with TRBJ1-2, with D possibly matching TRBD1 (5 bases). The CDR3 is 14 amino acids. CDR1 SGHDN and CDR2 FVKESK come from the germline V gene. With 1 base removed from V and 5 bases from J, the gap between germline ends came to 11 bases. CDR3 sequence (DNA): TGTGCCAGCAGCCAAGGGAAAGGGACGTATGGCTACACCTTC. This sequence encodes CASSQGKGTYGYTF.

The J gene is TRBJ1-1, the V gene TRBV5-1, with D maybe TRBD1 (6 bases). The ends were cut back, 4 bases at V and 1 base at J, with 11 bases in the middle. Germline V gene data show CDR1 as SGHRS and CDR2 as YFSETQ. This CDR3 is built from 14 residues. For the CDR3, the DNA is TGCGCCAGCAGCCCCTGGGGACAGAACACTGAAGCTTTCTTT. The encoded protein is CASSPWGQNTEAFF. The variable domain in full, with the rest retrieved from reference TRBV5-1 and TRBJ1-1, is KAGVTQTPRYLIKTRGQQVTLSCSPISGHRSVSWYQQTPGQGLQFLFEYFSETQRNKGNFPGRFSGRQFSNSRSEMNVSTLELGDSALYLCASSPWGQNTEAFFGQGTRLTVV.

This clonotype has a handful of counts. The chain recombines TRBV6-1 with TRBJ1-3; D gene uncertain. Trimming left V 8 bases short and J 0 bases short, with 11 bases between. Germline V lookup: CDR1 MNHNS, CDR2 SASEGT. This CDR3 has 14 residues. The CDR3 reads CASRRELSGNTIYF. The CDR3 DNA reads TGTGCCAGCCGACGGGAGCTCTCTGGAAACACCATATATTTT.

This clonotype showed up just a few times. The rearrangement uses TRBV4-3 and TRBJ2-3; 7 nucleotides align to TRBD2. The CDR3 has 15 residues. The trim removed 4 bases at V and 1 base at J, leaving 5 bases unmatched. Germline loops: CDR1 LGHNA, CDR2 YSLEER. The CDR3 sequence: CASSPPSGGTDTQYF. Here the CDR3 DNA reads TGCGCCAGCAGCCCCCCAAGCGGGGGCACAGATACGCAGTATTTT.

In this sample, this clonotype turned up many times. This sequence joins TRBV9 and TRBJ1-2; D ambiguous. Germline V gene sequence: CDR1 SGDLS, CDR2 YYNGEE. This CDR3 contains 11 residues. The V and J ends lost 3 bases and 1 base respectively, with 1 base between them. The CDR3 DNA reads TGTGCCAGCAGCGATAACTATGGCTACACCTTC. This gives the protein CASSDNYGYTF.

The chain employs TRBV20-1 and TRBJ2-7; no definite D call. V shed 4 bases and J shed 4 bases, with 14 bases lying between them. The CDR3 sequence is 13 residues long. CDR1 DFQATT and CDR2 SNEGSKA come from the germline V gene (reference sequence). The DNA for the CDR3 is TGCAGTGCTATTTACGCTCAGCATTACGAGCAGTACGTC. Amino acid sequence: CSAIYAQHYEQYV.

This clonotype was seen at least ten times. The V call is TRBV10-3, the J call TRBJ1-1; tentative D call: TRBD1 (5 bases). The V end was cut by 11 bases, the J end by 4 bases, with 20 bases between. The CDR3 length is 14 residues. CDR1 ENHRY and CDR2 SYGVKD come from the germline V gene. The CDR3 DNA sequence: TGTGCCTCCTCCCCGGGGCCCAACCCCACTGAAGCTTTCTTT. It yields the protein CASSPGPNPTEAFF.

As to this clonotype: One end of the junction varies from germline; a read error may be responsible. The V and J genes are TRBV18 and TRBJ1-3; no clear D. Germline V gene sequence: CDR1 KGHSH, CDR2 LQKENI. The CDR3 has 16 residues. The CDR3 is CASSPLKVSSGTTIYF. The CDR3 coding sequence is TGTGCCAGCTCACCACTAAAAGTTTCCTCTGGAACCACCATATATTTT.

This clonotype was detected many times. The V call is TRBV7-8, the J call TRBJ1-6; no clear D. The CDR3 is 18 residues long. Germline lookup yields CDR1 SGHVS and CDR2 FQNEAQ. The V end lost 5 bases, the J end lost 0 bases, and 17 bases lay between the germline ends. The CDR3 protein is CASSNPITESSYNSPLHF. The DNA of the CDR3 is TGTGCCAGCAGCAATCCCATTACCGAGAGCTCCTATAATTCACCCCTCCACTTT.

The gene calls are TRBV19 and TRBJ1-1, with TRBD1 matching over 12 bases. Germline assignment: CDR1 LNHDA and CDR2 SQIVND (reference sequence). V dropped 7 bases and J dropped 7; count of bases not matched to a gene: 22. This CDR3 is 19 amino acids long. The CDR3 protein is CASNEGQGALKFWLDEAFF. The CDR3 DNA sequence: TGTGCCAGTAATGAGGGACAGGGGGCTTTAAAGTTTTGGTTGGATGAAGCTTTCTTT. Complete variable domain (other parts from reference TRBV19 and TRBJ1-1): DGGITQSPKYLFRKEGQNVTLSCEQNLNHDAMYWYRQDPGQGLRLIYYSQIVNDFQKGDIAEGYSVSREKKESFPLTVTSAQKNPTAFYLCASNEGQGALKFWLDEAFFGQGTRLTVV.

This clonotype showed up just a few times. The chain has TRBV18 and TRBJ1-5, with 9 bases aligning to TRBD1. The CDR3 is 17 amino acids. The germline gives CDR1 KGHSH, CDR2 LQKENI. J was trimmed by 7 bases and V by 3 bases; bases with no gene match: 13. The chain's CDR3 is CASSPLSDRGTRQPQHF. The CDR3 DNA reads TGTGCCAGCTCACCCCTTTCCGACAGGGGGACCAGGCAGCCCCAGCATTTT.

V and J are TRBV20-1 and TRBJ2-7; D is possibly TRBD2 (6 bases). The CDR3 spans 17 residues. The germline gives CDR1 DFQATT, CDR2 SNEGSKA (reference sequence). Trimming took off 5 bases at V and 0 bases at J, with 23 bases between the two ends. The CDR3 protein is CSAGPEMGGPSSYEQYF. In nucleotides, the CDR3 is TGCAGTGCTGGCCCTGAGATGGGGGGACCCAGCTCCTACGAGCAGTACTTC.

The chain links TRBV5-1 to TRBJ2-1; the match to TRBD1 covers 7 bases. Germline CDR1 reads SGHRS; CDR2 reads YFSETQ. Unmatched junction bases numbered 3, after V lost 2 bases and J lost 4 bases. CDR3 length equals 14 residues. This CDR3 is CASSFRDSYNEQFF. CDR3 nucleotides: TGCGCCAGCAGCTTCCGGGACAGTTACAATGAGCAGTTCTTC.

DNA for the CDR3: TGCGCCAGCAGCCCGGGACTAACGAACACCGGGGAGCTGTTTTTT. This translates into CASSPGLTNTGELFF. This chain joins TRBV5-1 and TRBJ2-2; 7 bases are a match to TRBD2. This CDR3 has 15 amino acids. Trimming removed 4 bases from V and 0 bases from J; junction bases left unmatched: 3. Germline lookup yields CDR1 SGHRS and CDR2 YFSETQ. The whole variable domain, filled in from reference TRBV5-1 and TRBJ2-2, reads KAGVTQTPRYLIKTRGQQVTLSCSPISGHRSVSWYQQTPGQGLQFLFEYFSETQRNKGNFPGRFSGRQFSNSRSEMNVSTLELGDSALYLCASSPGLTNTGELFFGEGSRLTVL.

CDR3 sequence (DNA): TGTGCCAGCAATCCCGGGACAGGTCAGCCTCAGTACGTC. This encodes CASNPGTGQPQYV. The rearrangement links TRBV2 to TRBJ2-7; 8 bases are a match to TRBD1. Germline values: CDR1 SNHLY, CDR2 FYNNEI. This CDR3 contains 13 residues. J gave up 10 bases and V 7 bases, and 12 bases lay outside the gene matches.

V is TRBV6-5 and J is TRBJ1-1; possible D gene TRBD1, 5 bases. CDR3 length: 13 residues. Looked up from germline, CDR1 is MNHEY and CDR2 is SVGAGI. Trimming left V 2 bases short and J 7 bases short, with 11 bases between. The CDR3 DNA sequence: TGTGCCAGCAGTTACGGGGCGACCCGTGAAGCTTTCTTT. It codes for CASSYGATREAFF.

This clonotype was counted only a few times. The chain links TRBV4-2 to TRBJ2-1, with TRBD2 matching 8 bases. The CDR3 runs 17 residues. J lost 9 bases, V lost 1 base, and 14 bases had no gene match. CDR1 is LGHNA and CDR2 is YNFKEQ in the germline V gene. The CDR3, as DNA: TGTGCCAGCAGCCAAGTGCCTCTCGGGGGGGTTGCGGTTGAGCAGTTCTTC. Protein product: CASSQVPLGGVAVEQFF.

This clonotype has more than one count but fewer than ten. The CDR3 coding sequence is TGTGCCAGCAGTGGTGGGCGGGGGCAAGAGACCCAGTACTTC. Encoded protein: CASSGGRGQETQYF. V gene TRBV12-3 or TRBV12-4 combines with J gene TRBJ2-5, with 7 bases fitting TRBD2. V dropped 5 bases and J dropped 2; count of bases not matched to a gene: 5. The CDR3 has 14 amino acids.

The chain uses TRBV7-6 and TRBJ2-1; unclear D gene. The CDR3 runs to 15 residues. Per germline, CDR1 SGHVS and CDR2 FNYEAQ. The V gene lost 1 base and the J gene lost 0 bases, with 7 bases spanning the gap. This CDR3 is CASSLDPSSYNEQFF. The CDR3 nucleotides read TGTGCCAGCAGCTTAGATCCGAGCTCCTACAATGAGCAGTTCTTC.

A few counts support this clonotype. At one of its ends the junction is not consistent with the germline gene, which may arise from a read error. The chain couples TRBV5-1 to TRBJ2-3, with 10 nucleotides matching TRBD2. Germline CDR1 is SGHRS and CDR2 is YFSETQ. The CDR3 is 18 residues long. The CDR3: CASSSWEAAGGITDTQYF. CDR3 bases: TGCGCCAGCAGCTCCTGGGAGGCAGCGGGGGGGATCACAGATACTCAGTATTTT. Drawing the rest from reference TRBV5-1 and TRBJ2-3, the complete variable domain is KAGVTQTPRYLIKTRGQQVTLSCSPISGHRSVSWYQQTPGQGLQFLFEYFSETQRNKGNFPGRFSGRQFSNSRSEMNVSTLELGDSALYLCASSSWEAAGGITDTQYFGPGTRLTVL.

This clonotype has a handful of counts. V usage is TRBV7-9 and J usage is TRBJ1-2; 7 bases align to TRBD1. The ends lost 3 bases at V and 4 bases at J; junction bases unmatched: 5. Germline CDR1 and CDR2: SEHNR and FQNEAQ (reference sequence). There are 14 residues in the CDR3. The CDR3 DNA reads as TGTGCCAGCAGCTTTTTCCGGGACAGCTATGGCTACACCTTC. Its translation is CASSFFRDSYGYTF.

This clonotype was seen more than once but under ten times. The J gene is TRBJ1-5, the V gene TRBV4-1; TRBD1 matches 8 bases. V lost 1 base and J lost 6; bases outside the gene matches: 5. Looked up from germline, CDR1 is MGHRA and CDR2 is YSYEKL. The CDR3 has 15 amino acids. The DNA of the CDR3 is TGCGCCAGCAGCCAAGTGACAGGGGAAGGTCAGCCCCAGCATTTT. This translates into CASSQVTGEGQPQHF.

This clonotype was counted only a few times. V and J are TRBV2 and TRBJ2-3; weak D call: TRBD2 (6 bases). Trimming removed 5 bases from V and 1 base from J, with 10 bases in between. The CDR3 is made up of 14 amino acids. Per germline, CDR1 SNHLY and CDR2 FYNNEI. This CDR3 reads CASSSGERTDTQYF. DNA for the CDR3: TGTGCCAGCAGTTCGGGGGAGCGCACAGATACGCAGTATTTT.

The rearrangement links TRBV27 to TRBJ2-5, with D perhaps TRBD2 (6 bases). The CDR3 contains 16 residues. The V end was cut by 0 bases, the J end by 1 base, with 12 bases between. Germline CDR1 is MNHEY and CDR2 is SMNVEV (reference sequence). The CDR3 DNA is TGTGCCAGCAGTTTATCCCGGGGCGGGGTCCAAGAGACCCAGTACTTC. It translates to CASSLSRGGVQETQYF.

V usage is TRBV20-1 and J usage is TRBJ1-3; D gene ambiguous. This CDR3 is built from 14 residues. Trimming took 4 bases from V and 3 from J, leaving 13 bases between them. Germline lookup yields CDR1 DFQATT and CDR2 SNEGSKA (reference sequence). The DNA for the CDR3 is TGCAGTGCTACTAACACACTACTTGGAAACACCATATATTTT. It encodes CSATNTLLGNTIYF.

This clonotype was counted only a few times. A read error may account for a junction end that differs from germline. J is TRBJ2-1 and V is TRBV6-2 or TRBV6-3; the D gene is possibly TRBD2 (5 bases). The CDR3 runs 10 residues. Germline V gives CDR1 MNHEY, CDR2 SVGEGT. The CDR3: CASGEIFRLF. Here the CDR3 DNA reads TGTGCCAGCGGGGAGATCTTCCGTTTGTTC.

Only a few counts were recorded for this clonotype. The V call is TRBV6-1, the J call TRBJ1-1, with a weak D call TRBD1 (5 bases). The V gene lost 5 bases and the J gene lost 6 bases, with 22 bases spanning the gap. The CDR3 spans 16 residues. Germline V gene data show CDR1 as MNHNS and CDR2 as SASEGT. CDR3 in DNA: TGTGCCAGCAGTCGGGAGACAGCGAAGAATGGGGCTGAAGCTTTCTTT. Amino acids: CASSRETAKNGAEAFF.

This clonotype was seen at least ten times. This chain uses TRBV12-3 or TRBV12-4 with TRBJ1-1; no firm D call. The CDR3 covers 16 residues. The V end was cut by 1 base, the J end by 2 bases, with 14 bases between. The chain's CDR3 is CASSLGELGRNTEAFF. CDR3 DNA: TGTGCCAGCAGTTTAGGGGAGCTAGGCCGCAACACTGAAGCTTTCTTT.